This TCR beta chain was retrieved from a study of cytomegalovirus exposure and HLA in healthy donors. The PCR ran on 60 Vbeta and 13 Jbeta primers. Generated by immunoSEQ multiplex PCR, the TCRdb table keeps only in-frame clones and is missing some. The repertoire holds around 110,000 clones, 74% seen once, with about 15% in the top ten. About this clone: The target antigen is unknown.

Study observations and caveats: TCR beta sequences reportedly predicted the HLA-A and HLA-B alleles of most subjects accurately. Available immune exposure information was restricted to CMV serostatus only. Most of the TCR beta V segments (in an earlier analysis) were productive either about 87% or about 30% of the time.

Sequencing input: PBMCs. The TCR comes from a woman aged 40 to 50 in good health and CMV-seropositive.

In DNA form, the CDR3 reads TGTGCCAGCAGCTTTTCTTCGGCGGGGGTGGAGCAGTTCTTC. This gives the protein CASSFSSAGVEQFF. The V call is TRBV11-2, the J call TRBJ2-1, with 7 bases fitting TRBD2. CDR1 is SGHAT, CDR2 FQNNGV, per germline. V lost 3 bases and J lost 10; bases outside the gene matches: 9. There are 14 residues in the CDR3.